One and the same sample provided the 26 T cell receptor beta chains below, sequenced in a study of shared clonotypes between healthy human individuals. Generated by immunoSEQ multiplex PCR, the TCRdb table keeps only in-frame clones and is missing some. Here the sample spans more than 2 million clones, roughly 95% being singletons. The naive CD8 subset, CD45RO-negative cells positively selected for CCR7, excluded terminally differentiated effector memory CD45RA+ cells. Sequenced input: naive CD8+ T cells from PBMCs. The receptors here all came from a man between 18 and 29 years old in good health. Some clones in this sample may be carry-over from other donors' samples.

This clone was recorded once. The rearrangement joins TRBV27 to TRBJ2-1; no clear D. The germline gives CDR1 MNHEY, CDR2 SMNVEV (reference sequence). CDR3 length: 16 amino acids. V lost 2 bases to trimming and J lost 1 base, with 12 bases between them. This CDR3 reads CASSLRAPLSYNEQFF. The CDR3 DNA reads TGTGCCAGCAGTTTAAGGGCCCCCTTATCCTACAATGAGCAGTTCTTC.

The rearrangement joins TRBV7-3 to TRBJ1-1; 7 nucleotides match TRBD1. The V and J ends lost 2 bases and 2 bases, in that order; junction bases with no gene match: 11. The CDR3 totals 17 residues. CDR1 is SGHTA and CDR2 is FQGTGA in the germline V gene. The CDR3 sequence is CASSLWGVGQVNTEAFF. The CDR3 DNA sequence: TGTGCCAGCAGCTTATGGGGTGTTGGACAGGTCAACACTGAAGCTTTCTTT. Variable domain in full (rest from reference TRBV7-3 and TRBJ1-1): GAGVSQTPSNKVTEKGKYVELRCDPISGHTALYWYRQSLGQGPEFLIYFQGTGAADDSGLPNDRFFAVRPEGSVSTLKIQRTERGDSAVYLCASSLWGVGQVNTEAFFGQGTRLTVV.

This chain uses TRBV6-1 with TRBJ1-1; D is possibly TRBD1 (6 bases). This CDR3 is 12 amino acids long. The germline V and J ends were trimmed by 6 bases and 4 bases, with 9 bases remaining between them. CDR1 MNHNS and CDR2 SASEGT come from the germline V gene. The CDR3 loop reads CASRAGVTEAFF. The CDR3 region has the DNA TGTGCCAGCAGGGCAGGGGTCACTGAAGCTTTCTTT.

The chain links TRBV28 to TRBJ1-1; a possible D gene is TRBD1 (5 bases). The germline V gene has CDR1 MDHEN and CDR2 SYDVKM. CDR3 size: 12 residues. Deletions cut 10 bases from V and 5 bases from J, with 14 bases between. The CDR3 protein is CATQWGGTEAFF. DNA of the CDR3: TGTGCCACCCAATGGGGGGGTACTGAAGCTTTCTTT.

The gene calls are TRBV2 and TRBJ1-2; D call uncertain. V was clipped by 3 bases and J by 0 bases, with 8 bases between them. This CDR3 has 14 amino acids. Germline V gene lookup returns CDR1 SNHLY and CDR2 FYNNEI. This CDR3 reads CASSDQFPNYGYTF. CDR3 coding DNA: TGTGCCAGCAGTGATCAGTTCCCTAACTATGGCTACACCTTC.

The chain is built from TRBV7-8 and TRBJ2-7; D gene unclear. The germline gives CDR1 SGHVS, CDR2 FQNEAQ. V lost 0 bases, J lost 5 bases, and 14 bases lay in between. The CDR3 spans 15 residues. CDR3 in DNA: TGTGCCAGCAGCTTAGCGGTGACCCCTGGGAACGAGCAGTACTTC. The encoded protein is CASSLAVTPGNEQYF.

A single count supports this clone. This chain uses TRBV27 with TRBJ2-7; 9 bases agree with TRBD1. Losses at the gene ends were 2 bases for V and 3 bases for J; bases not matched to a gene: 8. CDR1 and CDR2 from the germline V gene are MNHEY and SMNVEV (reference sequence). CDR3 length: 16 residues. For the CDR3, the DNA is TGTGCCAGCAGTTTAGATGGAGGGACAGGGATCTACGAGCAGTACTTC. It codes for CASSLDGGTGIYEQYF.

This chain joins TRBV12-1 and TRBJ1-2; the D call TRBD1 from the table was never checked on the DNA. TRBV12-1 is shown as a pseudogene. This CDR3 contains 16 residues. The CDR3 loop reads CASSFSGTGFNYGYTF. The CDR3 bases are TGTGCCAGCAGCTTTTCGGGGACAGGGTTTAACTATGGCTACACCTTC.

CDR3 loop: CASSFTPLAPLSYEQYF. The DNA of the CDR3 is TGTGCCAGCAGTTTCACTCCCCTAGCGCCACTCTCCTACGAGCAGTACTTC. V gene TRBV27 combines with J gene TRBJ2-7, with D tentatively TRBD2 (6 bases). There are 17 residues in the CDR3. Germline V CDR1 and CDR2: MNHEY, SMNVEV (reference sequence). Trimming left V 3 bases short and J 0 bases short, with 18 bases between.

The V gene is TRBV25-1, the J gene TRBJ2-2; 8 bases align to TRBD1. The ends lost 6 bases at V and 6 bases at J; junction bases unmatched: 3. The length of the CDR3 is 13 residues. Germline lookup yields CDR1 MGHDK and CDR2 SYGVNS. The CDR3 DNA is TGTGCCAGCAGCCAGGGGGCGGCCGGGGAGCTGTTTTTT. Amino acid sequence: CASSQGAAGELFF.

J is TRBJ2-2 and V is TRBV5-8; D remains ambiguous. This CDR3 comprises 14 residues. Looked up from germline, CDR1 is SGHTS and CDR2 is YDEGEE. V dropped 4 bases and J dropped 2 bases, with 9 bases sitting between them. For the CDR3, the DNA is TGTGCCAGCAGCCGTCGCCCTAACACCGGGGAGCTGTTTTTT. Translation gives CASSRRPNTGELFF.

The chain employs TRBV30 and TRBJ2-2, with TRBD2 as a possible D gene (5 bases). CDR3 length equals 12 residues. The V and J ends lost 5 bases and 8 bases respectively, with 12 bases between them. Germline values: CDR1 GTSNPN, CDR2 SVGIG (reference sequence). In nucleotides, the CDR3 is TGTGCCTGGGGCCTGGGAGTGGGGGAGCTGTTTTTT. This gives the protein CAWGLGVGELFF.

The J gene is TRBJ1-1, the V gene TRBV19, with D hard to call. This CDR3 region has 12 residues. Trimming cost V 7 bases and J 7 bases, with 13 bases left between them. Germline assignment: CDR1 LNHDA and CDR2 SQIVND (reference sequence). The CDR3 protein is CASKAGGVEAFF. In nucleotides, the CDR3 is TGTGCCAGTAAGGCAGGCGGGGTTGAAGCTTTCTTT.

The chain recombines TRBV28 with TRBJ1-2; 7 nucleotides match TRBD1. The germline CDR1 and CDR2 sequences are MDHEN and SYDVKM. The CDR3 is 13 residues long. The V segment lost 7 bases and the J segment 8 bases; nucleotides outside the gene matches: 10. In DNA form, the CDR3 reads TGTGCCAGCACCCCCGGGACAGCCTCCGGCTACACCTTC. Translated, it gives CASTPGTASGYTF.

As to this clone: Within the sample, other DNA sequences also encode this same CDR3. The chain joins TRBV7-9 to TRBJ2-7, with D perhaps matching TRBD2 (5 bases). The CDR3 is 13 residues long. V was shortened by 6 bases and J by 0 bases, with 9 bases between the two germline ends. Germline CDR1 SEHNR, CDR2 FQNEAQ (reference sequence). CDR3 DNA sequence: TGTGCCAGCAGAGCCGGGGTCTCCTACGAGCAGTACTTC. The encoded protein is CASRAGVSYEQYF. Combining the CDR3 with reference TRBV7-9 and TRBJ2-7 gives the whole variable domain DTGVSQNPRHKITKRGQNVTFRCDPISEHNRLYWYRQTLGQGPEFLTYFQNEAQLEKSRLLSDRFSAERPKGSFSTLEIQRTEQGDSAMYLCASRAGVSYEQYFGPGTRLTVT.

The J gene is TRBJ2-3, the V gene TRBV7-6; D ambiguous. The CDR3 has 14 residues. The germline V gene encodes CDR1 SGHVS and CDR2 FNYEAQ. V dropped 5 bases and J dropped 5 bases, with 14 bases sitting between them. The CDR3 nucleotides read TGTGCCAGCAGCCCTTTCGACCTTGAAGATACGCAGTATTTT. Its translation: CASSPFDLEDTQYF.

This clone was detected only a few times. This sample also contains other DNA sequences that code for the same CDR3. The chain combines TRBV7-6 with TRBJ1-1; TRBD1 might be the D (5 bases). The V gene lost 5 bases and the J gene lost 5 bases, with 12 bases spanning the gap. Germline CDR1 reads SGHVS; CDR2 reads FNYEAQ. The CDR3 has 13 amino acids. The CDR3 loop is CASSPGRGTEAFF. DNA of the CDR3: TGTGCCAGCAGCCCTGGACGGGGGACTGAAGCTTTCTTT. Looking up the rest from reference TRBV7-6 and TRBJ1-1 gives the full variable domain: GAGVSQSPRYKVTKRGQDVALRCDPISGHVSLYWYRQALGQGPEFLTYFNYEAQQDKSGLPNDRFSAERPEGSISTLTIQRTEQRDSAMYRCASSPGRGTEAFFGQGTRLTVV.

V gene TRBV5-1 combines with J gene TRBJ1-4; D call uncertain. V shed 7 bases and J shed 8 bases, with 18 bases lying between them. CDR1 is SGHRS and CDR2 is YFSETQ in the germline V gene. The CDR3 loop spans 14 amino acids. The CDR3, as DNA: TGCGCCAGCCGGGAGGAAGGTTCAAGGGAAAAACTGTTTTTT. It yields the protein CASREEGSREKLFF.

This chain links TRBV5-4 with TRBJ2-7, with D possibly TRBD1 on 6 matching bases. The CDR3 covers 14 residues. CDR1 is SGHNT and CDR2 is YYREEE in the germline V gene (reference sequence). V lost 3 bases and J 5 bases, leaving 15 bases between the germline ends. Written as DNA, the CDR3 is TGTGCCAGCAGCTGGACCAGGGGTGACCACGAGCAGTACTTC. Translating gives CASSWTRGDHEQYF.

V usage is TRBV5-6 and J usage is TRBJ2-1; possibly TRBD2 for D (6 bases). V was clipped by 2 bases and J by 5 bases, with 11 bases between them. There are 14 residues in the CDR3. Germline V gene lookup returns CDR1 SGHDT and CDR2 YYEEEE. The CDR3 sequence: CASSLSGLHNEQFF. The CDR3 DNA follows: TGTGCCAGCAGCTTAAGCGGGTTGCACAATGAGCAGTTCTTC.

The chain combines TRBV11-2 with TRBJ2-1; D is unresolved. From germline, CDR1 is SGHAT and CDR2 FQNNGV. Trimming took 4 bases from V and 8 from J, leaving 9 bases between them. The CDR3 has 12 amino acids. The DNA of the CDR3 is TGTGCCAGCAGCTCAAGAAGGTATGAGCAGTTCTTC. Protein product: CASSSRRYEQFF. Together with reference TRBV11-2 and TRBJ2-1, the CDR3 gives the full variable domain: EAGVAQSPRYKIIEKRQSVAFWCNPISGHATLYWYQQILGQGPKLLIQFQNNGVVDDSQLPKDRFSAERLKGVDSTLKIQPAKLEDSAVYLCASSSRRYEQFFGPGTRLTVL.

V usage is TRBV15 and J usage is TRBJ2-2, with 8 bases lining up with TRBD2. V was pared by 0 bases and J by 1 base, with 4 bases of the junction left unmatched. Germline CDR1 reads LNHNV; CDR2 reads YYDKDF (reference sequence). This CDR3 has 17 amino acids. The CDR3 is CATSRDLLAENTGELFF. Here the CDR3 DNA reads TGTGCCACCAGCAGAGATCTACTAGCGGAGAACACCGGGGAGCTGTTTTTT.

The rearrangement uses TRBV28 and TRBJ2-2, with D uncertain. Between the trimmed V and J ends, which lost 3 bases and 4 bases, there was a span of 9 bases. Germline CDR1 MDHEN, CDR2 SYDVKM. The CDR3 totals 14 residues. CDR3 DNA: TGTGCCAGCAGTTTTGAAACCTCCACCGGGGAGCTGTTTTTT. This sequence encodes CASSFETSTGELFF.

V is TRBV6-1 and J is TRBJ1-5; 7 bases line up with TRBD1. J was trimmed by 5 bases and V by 3 bases; bases with no gene match: 10. The CDR3 length is 16 residues. CDR1 and CDR2 from the germline V gene are MNHNS and SASEGT. CDR3 residues: CASSEERQGGYQPQHF. CDR3 DNA: TGTGCCAGCAGTGAGGAGAGACAGGGTGGTTATCAGCCCCAGCATTTT.

This clone showed up just once. The CDR3 protein is CASSLAGEGTYNEQFF. In DNA form, the CDR3 reads TGTGCCAGCAGCTTGGCAGGTGAGGGCACCTACAATGAGCAGTTCTTC. The V and J genes are TRBV5-6 and TRBJ2-1, with D possibly matching TRBD2 (5 bases). Germline CDR1 SGHDT, CDR2 YYEEEE. The CDR3 contains 16 residues. V dropped 0 bases and J dropped 2 bases, with 12 bases sitting between them.

CDR3 bases: TGTGCCAGCAGTGAGGGACTAGCGGGAGTCTACGAGCAGTACTTC. Its protein product is CASSEGLAGVYEQYF. This chain links TRBV6-4 with TRBJ2-7; 14 nucleotides align to TRBD2. CDR3 length: 15 amino acids. J gave up 3 bases and V 3 bases, and 1 base lay outside the gene matches. Germline V gives CDR1 MRHNA, CDR2 SNTAGT.